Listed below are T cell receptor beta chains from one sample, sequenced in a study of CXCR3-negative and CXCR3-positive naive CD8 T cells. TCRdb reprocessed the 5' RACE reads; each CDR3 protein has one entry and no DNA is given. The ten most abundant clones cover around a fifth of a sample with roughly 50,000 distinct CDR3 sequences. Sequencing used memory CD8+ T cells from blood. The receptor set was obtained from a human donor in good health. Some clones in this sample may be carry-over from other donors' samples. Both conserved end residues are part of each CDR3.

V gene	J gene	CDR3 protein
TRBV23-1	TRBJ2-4	CASSYRWGGLAKNIQYF
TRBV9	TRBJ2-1	CASSVGLRGSYNEQFF
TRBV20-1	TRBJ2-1	CSAVTDRASGNEQFF
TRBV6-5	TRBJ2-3	CASSYQGHTQYF
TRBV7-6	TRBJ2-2	CASSLLVRGGAETGELFF
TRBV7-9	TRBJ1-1	CASSLGTVGGDTEAFF
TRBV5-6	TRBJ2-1	CASSPDPDNEQFF
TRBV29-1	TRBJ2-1	CSVEDAGQGQLEQFF
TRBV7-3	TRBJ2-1	CASSFTGYEQFF
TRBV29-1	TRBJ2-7	CSVRLGFSYEQYF
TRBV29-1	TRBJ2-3	CSVDKGVADTQYF